The source of this T cell receptor (beta chain) is a study of CD8+CD57+ T cells in acquired aplastic anemia. Study-level background: CD4+ and CD8+ cells, once sorted, gave DNA averaging about 3 ug. General observations from the study: About 30 CD8+ CDR3 sequences occurred in both the patients and the controls.

It was genomic DNA that served as the template for profiling TCR beta VDJ and CDR3. TCRdb reprocessed the reads with MiXCR, giving one entry per CDR3 protein. The sample includes about 190,000 distinct CDR3 sequences, around three fifths of them seen just once. From germline, CDR1 is SGHVS and CDR2 FQNEAQ. Trimming left V 4 bases short and J 2 bases short, with 4 bases between. This CDR3 has 12 residues. In regard to this clonotype: The antigen remains unidentified.

V usage is TRBV7-8 and J usage is TRBJ2-3; unclear D gene. What was sequenced was sorted CD4+, CD8+, or CD8+CD57+ T cells (not recorded which) from PBMCs. The sequence came from a human donor with severe aplastic anemia or a healthy control (not recorded which). The CDR3 DNA follows: TGTGCCAGCAGCTCTCACACAGATACGCAGTATTTT. It is translated as CASSSHTDTQYF.